A selection of T cell receptor beta chains follows, all from one sample in a study of cytomegalovirus exposure and HLA in healthy donors. The protocol was immunoSEQ multiplex PCR, while the TCRdb copy is restricted to in-frame clones and leaves out a portion. The repertoire holds roughly 45,000 clones, with about 93% as singletons. The sample taken for sequencing was PBMCs. These receptors were obtained from a woman under 30 in good health and CMV-seropositive. CDR3s include the opening cysteine and the closing phenylalanine or tryptophan. Each record gives: V gene, J gene, CDR3 protein.

v_call: TRBV6-4
j_call: TRBJ2-3
cdr3_aa: CASSDSQGADTQYF

v_call: TRBV10-2
j_call: TRBJ1-2
cdr3_aa: CASTDGQVYGYTF

v_call: TRBV10-3
j_call: TRBJ2-2
cdr3_aa: CAIKRGPNTGELFF

v_call: TRBV7-2
j_call: TRBJ2-3
cdr3_aa: CASSLGLAGGPGGADTQYF

v_call: TRBV28
j_call: TRBJ2-2
cdr3_aa: CASSFGVVNTGELFF

v_call: TRBV6-4
j_call: TRBJ2-3
cdr3_aa: CASSDSIEPDTQYF

v_call: TRBV5-1
j_call: TRBJ1-4
cdr3_aa: CASSFTAGNEKLFF

v_call: TRBV2
j_call: TRBJ1-5
cdr3_aa: CASSEMYGNQPQHF

v_call: TRBV4-1
j_call: TRBJ2-1
cdr3_aa: CASSQDSVAGGPFHKDEQFF

v_call: TRBV5-1
j_call: TRBJ1-4
cdr3_aa: CASSLEDRGREKLFF

v_call: TRBV27
j_call: TRBJ2-7
cdr3_aa: CASAGGVGSYEQYF

v_call: TRBV4-1
j_call: TRBJ2-1
cdr3_aa: CASSQTSNPYNEQFF

v_call: TRBV15
j_call: TRBJ2-7
cdr3_aa: CATSRVPGTGWNEQYF

v_call: TRBV19
j_call: TRBJ1-4
cdr3_aa: CASSTFLTADNEKLFF

v_call: TRBV18
j_call: TRBJ1-4
cdr3_aa: CASSQYSEKLFF

v_call: TRBV2
j_call: TRBJ1-5
cdr3_aa: CASSQRGQSNQPQHF

v_call: TRBV6-5
j_call: TRBJ1-1
cdr3_aa: CASSLTGGLEAFF

v_call: TRBV18
j_call: TRBJ2-7
cdr3_aa: CASSPASGSGEQYF

v_call: TRBV30
j_call: TRBJ2-7
cdr3_aa: CAVKQTSQGPLGEQYF

v_call: TRBV7-2
j_call: TRBJ1-2
cdr3_aa: CASSLALTGLGYTF

v_call: TRBV7-3
j_call: TRBJ2-7
cdr3_aa: CASSLKGAGGEQYF

v_call: TRBV28
j_call: TRBJ2-7
cdr3_aa: CASSFPQKKDGQGDRPYEQYF

v_call: TRBV11-1
j_call: TRBJ2-5
cdr3_aa: CASSLGGAGQETQYF

v_call: TRBV7-6
j_call: TRBJ2-2
cdr3_aa: CASHKQVASGRNTGELFF

v_call: TRBV5-1
j_call: TRBJ2-7
cdr3_aa: CASRTGTSGPYEQYF

v_call: TRBV29-1
j_call: TRBJ2-1
cdr3_aa: CSVRDSEKRDEQFF

v_call: TRBV9
j_call: TRBJ2-7
cdr3_aa: CASSVQRESGEQYF

v_call: TRBV6-1
j_call: TRBJ2-1
cdr3_aa: CASSMTGFNEQFF

v_call: TRBV6-1
j_call: TRBJ1-1
cdr3_aa: CASSASPWGQGNTEAFF

v_call: TRBV9
j_call: TRBJ1-1
cdr3_aa: CASSPRQPMNTEAFF

v_call: TRBV6-5
j_call: TRBJ1-1
cdr3_aa: CASSPRQVPNTEAFF

v_call: TRBV25-1
j_call: TRBJ2-3
cdr3_aa: CASSVAPSGRNTDTQYF

v_call: TRBV28
j_call: TRBJ2-1
cdr3_aa: CASSPRRPGGAYNEQFF

v_call: TRBV7-8
j_call: TRBJ1-1
cdr3_aa: CASSLARVPNTEAFF

v_call: TRBV5-1
j_call: TRBJ2-1
cdr3_aa: CASSRNSGTNNEQFF

v_call: TRBV11-3
j_call: TRBJ2-3
cdr3_aa: CASSSGQDTQYF

v_call: TRBV6-1
j_call: TRBJ2-2
cdr3_aa: CASSENYRSTGELFF

v_call: TRBV28
j_call: TRBJ2-7
cdr3_aa: CASSYPRTGSSYEQYF